This T cell receptor (beta chain) was identified in a study of blood T cell repertoires in COVID-19. Background on the study: From the United States, Italy and Spain came samples of acute and convalescent COVID-19. Sample material is recorded as cDNA or gDNA derived from T cells, B-cell-depleted T cells, or PBMCs.

Original processing methods: Cell counts per sample came from amplifying reference gene primers. Clones were read by immunoSEQ multiplex PCR, and TCRdb kept only the in-frame ones, dropping some. V and J calls and clone size follow that table, whereas D and trimming were derived from the DNA. The sample contains tens of thousands of clones, approximately 94% of which appear only once. The sequence was obtained from a human donor in a cohort sampled during active COVID-19. The sequenced sample consisted of peripheral blood.

CDR3: CASSLASLQENYGYTF. CDR3 coding DNA: TGTGCCAGCAGTTTAGCGTCACTCCAAGAGAACTATGGCTACACCTTC. This chain uses TRBV28 with TRBJ1-2; unclear D gene. The CDR3 loop spans 16 amino acids. V lost 2 bases, J lost 2 bases, and 15 bases lay in between. Germline CDR1 MDHEN, CDR2 SYDVKM.